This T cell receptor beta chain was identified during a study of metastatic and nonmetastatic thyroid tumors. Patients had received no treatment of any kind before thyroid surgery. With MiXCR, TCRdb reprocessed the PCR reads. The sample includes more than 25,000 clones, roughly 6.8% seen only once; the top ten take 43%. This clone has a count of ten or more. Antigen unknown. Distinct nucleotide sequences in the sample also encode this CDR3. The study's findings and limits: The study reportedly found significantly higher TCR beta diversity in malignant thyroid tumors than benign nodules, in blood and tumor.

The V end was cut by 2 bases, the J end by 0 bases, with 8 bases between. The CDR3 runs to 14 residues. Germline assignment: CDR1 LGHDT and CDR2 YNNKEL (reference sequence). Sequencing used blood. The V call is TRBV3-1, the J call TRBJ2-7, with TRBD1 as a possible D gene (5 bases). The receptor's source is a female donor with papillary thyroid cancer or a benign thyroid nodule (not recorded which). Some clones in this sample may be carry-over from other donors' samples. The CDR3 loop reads CASSQLGVSYEQYF. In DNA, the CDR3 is TGTGCCAGCAGCCAACTAGGGGTCTCCTACGAGCAGTACTTC.